These 10 T cell receptor beta chains share one sample of origin, sequenced in a study of vaccination effects on CD4 cells after COVID-19. Assay used: immunoSEQ multiplex PCR; TCRdb lists only in-frame clones, some missing. The sample lists roughly 42,000 clones, roughly 70% seen once, with about 25% in the top ten. With the ViraFEST assay, the study expanded antigen-specific CD4+ T cells using viral peptide pools, then sequenced them. Cells that had been cultured for 9 to 10 days were the source of isolated CD4+ T cells. Nucleocapsid antibody tests were negative, and the vaccine recipients had no prior SARS-CoV-2 infection. Their antigens are not known. The specimen was CD4+ T cells from PBMCs cultured with HCoV-OC43 spike peptides, collected before COVID-19 vaccination. Subset defined: HCoV-OC43 spike overlapping peptide pool stimulation. The source is a human donor who received a COVID-19 vaccine.

J is TRBJ1-1 and V is TRBV11-2; TRBD1 agrees at 7 bases. V gave up 5 bases and J gave up 3 bases; unmatched junction bases: 3. In germline, CDR1 is SGHAT, CDR2 FQNNGV. This CDR3 comprises 13 residues. Written as DNA, the CDR3 is TGTGCCAGCAGCCAACAGGGGTACACTGAAGCTTTCTTT. This sequence encodes CASSQQGYTEAFF.

This rearrangement joins TRBV20-1 to TRBJ1-1; D is undetermined. The germline gives CDR1 DFQATT, CDR2 SNEGSKA (reference sequence). V was shortened by 3 bases and J by 0 bases, with 14 bases between the two germline ends. This CDR3 is 15 amino acids long. As DNA, the CDR3 is TGCAGTGCTAGTACGGGAGGATCCGTGAACACTGAAGCTTTCTTT. It specifies CSASTGGSVNTEAFF.

CDR3 DNA: TGCGCCAGCCAACAGACTAGCGGGAACACCGGGGAGCTGTTTTTT. Its translation is CASQQTSGNTGELFF. J is TRBJ2-2 and V is TRBV5-1; TRBD2 matches at 9 bases. The V gene's germline CDR1 is SGHRS and CDR2 YFSETQ. The CDR3 consists of 15 residues. Trimming took 7 bases from V and 1 from J; bases not matched to a gene: 5. Filled out from reference TRBV5-1 and TRBJ2-2, the complete variable domain reads KAGVTQTPRYLIKTRGQQVTLSCSPISGHRSVSWYQQTPGQGLQFLFEYFSETQRNKGNFPGRFSGRQFSNSRSEMNVSTLELGDSALYLCASQQTSGNTGELFFGEGSRLTVL.

The rearrangement links TRBV4-3 to TRBJ2-1; D perhaps matches TRBD2 (7 bases). CDR3 length equals 18 residues. The V end lost 1 base, the J end lost 0 bases, and 16 bases lay between the germline ends. In germline, CDR1 is LGHNA, CDR2 YSLEER. DNA of the CDR3: TGCGCCAGCAGCCAAGCTTGGGGGGGCCCCAGCTCCTACAATGAGCAGTTCTTC. It specifies CASSQAWGGPSSYNEQFF.

The table lists this clone with a few counts. The V and J genes are TRBV6-6 and TRBJ1-1, with a possible D match to TRBD1 (5 bases). The CDR3 is 12 residues long. Germline V gene data show CDR1 as MNHNY and CDR2 as SVGAGI (reference sequence). V was pared by 4 bases and J by 6 bases, with 9 bases between. The CDR3 DNA follows: TGTGCCAGCAGTTTTCAGGGACCTGAAGCTTTCTTT. It yields the protein CASSFQGPEAFF.

The chain uses TRBV6-2 or TRBV6-3 and TRBJ1-2; D remains unclear. CDR3 size: 15 residues. Germline-derived CDR1 and CDR2 are MNHEY and SVGEGT. Trimming took off 2 bases at V and 1 base at J, with 11 bases between the two ends. The CDR3 coding sequence is TGTGCCAGCAGTTACGCAGGCGGCAATAACTATGGCTACACCTTC. Translating it yields CASSYAGGNNYGYTF.

The J gene is TRBJ2-7, the V gene TRBV28, with no clear D. Germline values: CDR1 MDHEN, CDR2 SYDVKM. Between the trimmed V and J ends, which lost 5 bases and 2 bases, there was a span of 16 bases. The CDR3 is 15 amino acids. The CDR3 bases are TGTGCCAGCAGTCCCTACCCTGCCCCGCCCTACGAGCAGTACTTC. It specifies CASSPYPAPPYEQYF.

The rearrangement joins TRBV3-1 (or the pseudogene TRBV3-2) to TRBJ1-3, with D possibly being TRBD1 (5 bases). V lost 1 base and J lost 1, with 11 bases in between. Germline V CDR1 and CDR2: LGHDT, YNNKEL (reference sequence). The CDR3 is 16 residues long. The CDR3 bases are TGTGCCAGCAGCCAAGCCAGGGCCAGGTCTGGAAACACCATATATTTT. Its protein is CASSQARARSGNTIYF.

This clone was picked up a small number of times. The same CDR3 is also encoded by other DNA sequences in this sample. This rearrangement joins TRBV6-5 to TRBJ2-7; D is unresolved. This CDR3 region has 11 residues. V dropped 0 bases and J dropped 7 bases, with 4 bases sitting between them. Per germline, CDR1 MNHEY and CDR2 SVGAGI. The CDR3 loop reads CASSYSREQYF. The DNA for the CDR3 is TGTGCCAGCAGTTACTCGAGAGAGCAGTACTTC.

The rearrangement joins TRBV30 to TRBJ2-5; TRBD2 might be the D (6 bases). CDR1 is GTSNPN and CDR2 is SVGIG in the germline V gene (reference sequence). The CDR3 contains 12 residues. V lost 8 bases and J lost 2, with 12 bases in between. CDR3 bases: TGTGCCCTTCGGGACTTGCAAGAGACCCAGTACTTC. The encoded protein is CALRDLQETQYF.